The 5 T cell receptor beta chains below all came from one sample that was sequenced in a study of blood T cell repertoires in COVID-19. Here immunoSEQ multiplex PCR was the method, and the copy in TCRdb shows in-frame clones only, minus some. The sample includes around 20,000 clones, about nine tenths seen only once; the top ten take 2.7%. Sequenced: peripheral blood. The receptors were sampled from a man between 65 and 85 years old with acute or convalescent COVID-19.

This chain connects TRBV10-3 to TRBJ2-1, with D possibly being TRBD2 (7 bases). Trimming took off 9 bases at V and 8 bases at J, with 23 bases between the two ends. From germline, CDR1 is ENHRY and CDR2 SYGVKD. The CDR3 contains 15 residues. CDR3 loop: CAINRGANRGDEQFF. The DNA for the CDR3 is TGTGCCATAAACCGGGGGGCAAATAGGGGCGATGAGCAGTTCTTC.

The chain has TRBV7-2 and TRBJ2-1, with TRBD2 matching over 7 bases. This CDR3 spans 14 amino acids. Germline V CDR1 and CDR2: SGHTA, FQGNSA. V lost 10 bases, J lost 6 bases, and 12 bases stayed unmatched. CDR3 loop: CATSGLSWSNEQFF. The CDR3 region has the DNA TGTGCCACCTCGGGACTAAGCTGGTCCAATGAGCAGTTCTTC. The variable domain in full, with the rest retrieved from reference TRBV7-2 and TRBJ2-1, is GAGVSQSPSNKVTEKGKDVELRCDPISGHTALYWYRQSLGQGLEFLIYFQGNSAPDKSGLPSDRFSAERTGGSVSTLTIQRTQQEDSAVYLCATSGLSWSNEQFFGPGTRLTVL.

The chain employs TRBV3-1 (or the pseudogene TRBV3-2) and TRBJ2-2; 8 bases match TRBD2. V trimming: 8 bases; J trimming: 6 bases; junction bases outside the gene matches: 8. Germline CDR1 reads LGHDT; CDR2 reads YNNKEL (reference sequence). CDR3 length equals 14 residues. CDR3: CASFDWRGAGELFF. The CDR3, as DNA: TGTGCCAGCTTTGATTGGCGGGGGGCCGGGGAGCTGTTTTTT.

The V and J genes are TRBV5-5 and TRBJ1-2, with 11 positions matching TRBD1. This CDR3 spans 16 amino acids. Germline CDR1 is SGHKS and CDR2 is YYEKEE (reference sequence). Trimming at V came to 3 bases and at J to 4 bases, leaving 8 bases not matched to a gene. The CDR3 bases are TGTGCCAGCAGCTCAGGCCCCGGGACAGGGGGCTATGGCTACACCTTC. The encoded protein is CASSSGPGTGGYGYTF. Supplemented by reference TRBV5-5 and TRBJ1-2, the full variable domain reads DAGVTQSPTHLIKTRGQQVTLRCSPISGHKSVSWYQQVLGQGPQFIFQYYEKEERGRGNFPDRFSARQFPNYSSELNVNALLLGDSALYLCASSSGPGTGGYGYTFGSGTRLTVV.

V and J are TRBV6-5 and TRBJ1-6, with 7 bases identical to TRBD1. From germline, CDR1 is MNHEY and CDR2 SVGAGI. V shed 2 bases and J 9 bases; nucleotides not matched to a gene: 7. This CDR3 contains 15 residues. CDR3 protein: CASSYQDRRTSPLHF. The CDR3 DNA reads as TGTGCCAGCAGTTACCAGGACAGGAGGACTTCACCCCTCCACTTT.